The sequence of this T cell receptor beta chain was determined in a study of blood T cell repertoires in COVID-19 (dated by TCRdb to 2020 to 2021). Turning to the overall study: Collaborator samples came from the United States, Italy and Spain and covered acute and convalescent phases of COVID-19. The prospective study material was composed of cDNA or gDNA derived from T cells, B-cell-depleted T cells, or PBMCs. The dataset comprised deeply sampled blood TCRbeta repertoires from subjects exposed to, actively infected with, or recovered from COVID-19. The repertoires were released in a freely available public database intended as a resource for research on the immune response to SARS-CoV-2. The samples were drawn from the first 160 participants of the ongoing ImmuneRACE study and from about 1,200 subjects provided by 6 global collaborators. The sample metadata nearly always contained a de-identified subject ID, COVID-19 status, age in years and sex. Where HLA class I and class II types were available, the types were taken from metadata supplied by the sample provider, not from assay-based typing. Study-wide conclusions, independent of this receptor: Clinical and demographic metadata were provided uncurated, with the amount varying by source and participant.

Each collaborating institution followed its own protocols to collect whole blood in K2EDTA tubes. For TCRbeta analysis, collaborators shipped samples in one of three forms: frozen whole blood, isolated PBMCs, or DNA extracted from either of those sample types. The immunoSEQ Assay, a bias-controlled multiplex PCR, was used to amplify TCRbeta CDR3 regions from genomic DNA. Turning to the authors' computational methods: The number of nucleated cells in each sample was estimated by amplification of reference gene primers within the assay. To quantify the absolute abundance of each unique TCRbeta CDR3 rearrangement, sequence reads were collapsed and filtered. For each sample, productive Simpson clonality was calculated as the square root of Simpson's diversity index across productive rearrangements. The source is immuneACCESS, and TCRdb retained only in-frame sequences with V and J called. Part of the clones is not carried over; for the studies checked, unresolved V genes explain less than half of this, and the remainder is unexplained. The DNA gave D and trimming, while V, J and clone size come from that table. Across this sample there are some 97,000 clones, with approximately 93% seen only once. Roughly 0.88% of the sample is taken by the ten largest.

A note on this clone: Its antigen has not been determined. Base-call qualities are not available, and no considerably larger clone is one nucleotide away.

The TCR was taken from a man between 60 and 75 years old with acute or convalescent COVID-19. What was sequenced was peripheral blood.

The bases are TGTGCAAGTCGCTTAGCAGGAGAGACAGAAACCTATAATTCACCCCTCCACTTT. Its coded protein is CASRLAGETETYNSPLHF. Recombination linked TRBV12-2 to TRBJ1-6; TRBD1 is the table's D call and was not checked against the DNA. TRBV12-2 is a recognized pseudogene. Counted from cysteine to phenylalanine, this CDR3 has 18 amino acids. Of the read, only the CDR3 DNA is kept; its 54 bases are in frame from base 1.